The T cell receptor beta chain described here comes from a study of sequential checkpoint blockade in melanoma. About the research overall: Both treatment sequences were followed by maintenance nivolumab.

TCRdb's copy holds only in-frame clones and misses some; the assay was immunoSEQ multiplex PCR. The sample has fewer than 35,000 clones, about three quarters seen once; the top ten hold roughly 23%. The sample's treatment: randomized to nivolumab then ipilimumab (arm A) or the reverse (arm B). None of the patients previously received DNA-damaging chemotherapy. From thawed PBMCs, live CD3+CD8+ cells negative for CD19 and CD56 were sorted. This clone was seen a few times. Germline values: CDR1 SNHLY, CDR2 FYNNEI. V shed 3 bases, J shed 3 bases, and the junction held 7 bases outside the gene matches. The CDR3 sequence is 16 residues long.

This specimen was CD8+ T cells sorted from blood (inferred from file names), taken from a patient given nivolumab and ipilimumab in sequence. This receptor was identified in a human donor with melanoma. The chain links TRBV2 to TRBJ1-5; TRBD1 agrees at 8 bases. The CDR3 loop is CASSDSGTGLNQPQHF. CDR3 sequence (DNA): TGTGCCAGCAGTGACTCCGGGACAGGACTCAATCAGCCCCAGCATTTT. Full variable domain (outside the CDR3, taken from reference TRBV2 and TRBJ1-5): EPEVTQTPSHQVTQMGQEVILRCVPISNHLYFYWYRQILGQKVEFLVSFYNNEISEKSEIFDDQFSVERPDGSNFTLKIRSTKLEDSAMYFCASSDSGTGLNQPQHFGDGTRLSIL.